The 3 T cell receptor beta chains reported below all come from one sample, sequenced in a study of memory CD4+ T cells and cytomegalovirus serostatus. Data came from immunoSEQ multiplex PCR; TCRdb stores just in-frame clones and leaves some out. The profile shows 40,000 to 55,000 clones, under 80% of them singletons. The sort gate was single viable CD3+CD4+CD8-CD45RO+ cells for memory CD4+ T cells. Sequencing was performed on memory CD4+ T cells from blood. These receptors were taken from an adult in good health and CMV-seronegative.

V usage is TRBV7-2 and J usage is TRBJ2-7; D may match TRBD1 or TRBD2 (5 bases each). The CDR3 has 13 amino acids. With 1 base removed from V and 13 bases from J, the gap between germline ends came to 17 bases. CDR1 and CDR2 (germline): SGHTA, FQGNSA. In DNA form, the CDR3 reads TGTGCCAGCAGCTTAGGGGGGTGGCAGACCCAATACTTC. This translates into CASSLGGWQTQYF.

V and J are TRBV7-9 and TRBJ2-5; D possibly corresponds to TRBD1 (5 bases). The CDR3 is 16 residues long. The V and J ends lost 2 bases and 3 bases respectively, with 16 bases between them. Germline-derived CDR1 and CDR2 are SEHNR and FQNEAQ (reference sequence). CDR3 sequence: CASSLWSRVGEETQYF. CDR3 DNA sequence: TGTGCCAGCAGCTTATGGTCCAGAGTAGGGGAAGAGACCCAGTACTTC.

The V gene is TRBV28, the J gene TRBJ1-2; D might be TRBD1 (6 bases). Trimming took 5 bases from V and 0 from J, leaving 7 bases between them. The CDR3 is 13 residues long. Germline V lookup: CDR1 MDHEN, CDR2 SYDVKM. DNA for the CDR3: TGTGCCAGCAGTCAGGGGCCTAACTATGGCTACACCTTC. Translated: CASSQGPNYGYTF.